This TCR beta chain was observed in a study of cytomegalovirus exposure and HLA in healthy donors (dated by TCRdb to the late 2010s). Study-wide context: An earlier analysis of 587 of the donors reported about 250 Gb of sequence data and 117 million unique TCR beta sequences from some 180 million T cells. About 300 gigabases of sequencing data and about 92 million unique TCR sequences made up an early release that covered approximately 700 HLA-typed donors. Among the roughly 390 genotyped donors, around 81% belonged to the genetic ancestry cluster associated with self-reported Caucasian donors. The study was designed to test whether signatures of past pathogen exposure could be identified by cataloging public T cell receptors. Using immunosequencing, the study profiled T cell repertoires from about 650 subjects and related those repertoires to cytomegalovirus serostatus. Along with the approximately 600-subject first cohort, a separate validation cohort of some 130 different subjects was used. To predict cytomegalovirus infection status, the study brought together high-throughput TCR immunosequencing, statistical association of individual TCRs with disease status, and machine learning. A later analysis re-analyzed previously published TCR beta repertoires from roughly 690 donors and added high-resolution HLA genotyping to study TCR occurrence patterns. The later analysis used no new phenotypic data to find candidate immune exposures, relying instead on TCR beta sequences and their occurrence across donors. In an earlier analysis of a few hundred of the donors, high-throughput TCR beta sequencing was used to judge whether each TCR beta V gene segment behaved as functional or pseudogenic. Donor age, sex, ethnicity and CMV serostatus were collected together with the repertoire data. In a later genetic analysis, genome-wide SNP genotypes for about 65% of the roughly 700 donors were used, and that subset was treated as a discovery cohort. Every discovery cohort repertoire had been produced on one sequencing platform. Class I and class II HLA loci were covered by the typing at four-digit resolution. Typing coverage varied by locus: roughly 620-640 donors for A, B, C, DRB1 and DQB1; about 520 for DQA1; more than 600 for DPA1; approximately 450 for DPB1. Roughly five DR-DQ haplotypes were handled as single units for association and clustering because linkage in the cohort was strong. Across approximately 420 genotyped donors of the cohort, an average of about 240,000 unique TCR beta nucleotide sequences per donor were sequenced, and about a sixth of those sequences were non-productive.

The cohort comprised fewer than 700 healthy bone marrow donors. Cohort members were all nominally healthy when sampled, although unrecorded immune exposures were likely present. The donor was CMV seropositive and belonged to the group of 250 to 350 seropositive cohort members. Every donor gave a peripheral blood sample, and the peripheral blood mononuclear cells from that sample were used for TCR beta sequencing. The Qiagen DNeasy Blood Extraction Kit was used to extract genomic DNA from the blood cell samples. The paper as a whole reports these results and caveats: An association between a missense DCLRE1C variant and V-gene and J-gene trimming of TCR beta chains was found in a later genetic analysis and replicated in an independent cohort. Most CMV-associated TCR beta chains appeared to be HLA-restricted in a later analysis, and the HLA associations seemed to be driven largely by CMV exposure. At a false discovery rate of 0.05, a later analysis linked around 15,000 TCR beta sequences to specific HLA alleles. The cohort was sequenced for TCR beta chains only, and without alpha or paired-chain data the features that could be detected were limited. In a later genetic analysis, fewer N-insertions in productive TCRs were reported among donors in an Asian-associated ancestry cluster than the approximately 670-donor mean. The classifier was reported to diagnose cytomegalovirus status with high specificity and sensitivity in both the original and validation cohorts. A later analysis found that TCR association rates varied across HLA loci, with DRB1 alleles showing the most associated TCRs and HLA-C alleles the fewest. A further reported finding was that TCR beta sequences accurately predicted the HLA-A and HLA-B alleles for most subjects in the first cohort. The authors suggested that the approach could potentially be generalized to other disease states and immunological phenotypes. The only immune exposure information available for the cohort was CMV serostatus. Presence/absence analyses assumed roughly uniform sequencing depth across donors, an assumption that may not hold. Because counts were too low, 15 to 20 rarely observed V segments, including chromosome 9 orphons, were excluded from the earlier analysis of about 500 of the donors. In an earlier analysis of some 550 of the donors, most TCR beta V segments were observed in productive rearrangements about 87% or about 30% of the time, broadly matching IMGT annotations. Most TCR sequences were observed very rarely across donors, whereas some public TCRs were present in many individuals. Linkage disequilibrium might explain the correlated functional status among segregating V segments, but an unknown experimental factor could not be ruled out. In the study, some 180 TCR beta chains were listed as associated with cytomegalovirus. Because HLA typing was unavailable for some donors at each locus, only the typed subset was used in association tests. In vitro tests confirmed that a few of the cytomegalovirus-associated TCR beta chains recognize cytomegalovirus antigens. Some IMGT-functional V segments, including TRBV6-2 and TRBV6-3, could not be told apart with the 87-base-pair reads, so those segments were excluded. Several of the top co-occurrence clusters appeared to be linked to parvovirus B19, influenza, CMV and Epstein-Barr virus, according to a later analysis. Compared with equally common non-associated chains, HLA-associated TCR beta chains in a later analysis were more clonally expanded and had lower generation probabilities. A cluster of highly shared sequence variants was judged likely to be a technical artifact of the sequencing pipeline. Strong co-occurrence of HLA alleles, especially DR and DQ, made assigning TCR associations to individual alleles difficult.

V is pared back by 2 bases and J by 1 base, with 5 bases lying between the germline termini. Reading the germline V gene (reference sequence) gives CDR1 MNHEY and CDR2 SMNVEV. Including cysteine and phenylalanine, the CDR3 has 13 amino acids. This entry keeps only the CDR3 DNA: 39 bases, framed from base 1. A word on this clone: No cognate antigen has been identified for it.

Library construction relied on the immunoSEQ multiplex PCR assay. The multiplex PCR relied on a mix of 60 forward primers for TCR Vbeta segments and 13 reverse primers for TCR Jbeta segments. Amplification of the CDR3 region of rearranged TCR beta genes was performed with a multiplex PCR assay on genomic DNA. The Illumina HiSeq System was used to sequence the amplified TCR beta libraries as 87-base-pair reads. The authors' pipeline ran thus. In a later analysis, tens of millions of unique TCR beta chains were counted across the roughly 610 repertoires, and roughly 9.9 million of these chains were shared by at least two donors. A nearest-neighbor algorithm error-corrected the raw reads and collapsed the reads into unique sequences, merging closely related sequences to remove PCR and sequencing errors. To assign V, D and J gene segments, CDR3 sequences were aligned to IMGT reference sequences. For a sequence to be retained, a match of at least six nucleotides to both a V gene segment and a J gene segment was required. A rearrangement was called productive if the CDR3 had no stop codons and remained in frame with V and J, and every other rearrangement was called non-productive. Following IMGT convention, CDR3 was defined as the stretch from the second conserved V-encoded cysteine to the conserved J-encoded phenylalanine. In an earlier analysis of around 640 of the donors, sequences lacking an unambiguous match to a single V gene segment were excluded. In an earlier analysis of approximately 550 of the donors, V segments were called functional above 56.7% productive rearrangements and were called segregating when the between-donor standard deviation exceeded 5%. To diagnose cytomegalovirus status from the catalog of TCR beta chain sequences, a statistical classification framework was built. A later analysis assigned V and J genes by comparing TCR nucleotide sequences with IMGT/GENE-DB human TR gene sequences. A later analysis assigned CDR3 sequences and most-parsimonious VDJ recombination scenarios with the TCRdist pipeline. In a later analysis, each TCR beta chain was defined by its CDR3 amino acid sequence together with its V-gene family, and reads lacking a unique V-gene family were excluded. In a later analysis, a few hundred highly shared, low-generation-probability nucleotide sequences were removed to address suspected cross-contamination and a sequencing artifact. In a later analysis, a clonal expansion index was calculated for each public chain from normalized within-repertoire ranks of inferred template counts. In a later analysis, generation probabilities were computed using a VDJ recombination model fitted to out-of-frame rearrangements, and the results were checked against IGoR. In a later analysis, hypergeometric tests were used to score TCR-TCR, TCR-HLA and TCR-CMV co-occurrence, with a repertoire-size bias correction applied to TCR pairs. To estimate false discovery rates, a later analysis permuted the HLA or CMV assignments 20 times. In a later analysis, co-occurring TCRs were grouped using DBSCAN, and TCRdist sequence similarity was added for clustering within HLA-allele-positive subsets. For co-occurrence clustering, repertoires with fewer than 30,000 or more than 120,000 public chains were excluded, along with five repertoires with anomalous nucleotide sharing. The clones in this table, taken by TCRdb from immuneACCESS, are in-frame only. Not every clone is retained; where verified, under half of the shortfall comes from an unresolved V gene, and the cause of the rest is unknown. That table supplies the V and J calls and clone size; D and trimming were determined from the DNA. This sample's records show some 110,000 clones. About 6.8% of the sample belongs to the ten largest clones.

The TCR originated in a man aged 40-50 years in good health and CMV-seropositive. Specimen: PBMCs. The chain joins TRBV27 to TRBJ1-1, with the D gene not clear enough to name. The bases are TGTGCCAGCAGTTTACAGCGGAACACTGAAGCTTTCTTT. It is translated as CASSLQRNTEAFF.